Reported below is one T cell receptor (beta chain). Its specificity is unknown. The sample originates from a study of cytomegalovirus exposure and HLA in healthy donors. Germline V gene lookup returns CDR1 SNHLY and CDR2 FYNNEI. This CDR3 is 15 amino acids long. V gave up 3 bases and J gave up 5 bases, with 14 bases separating them. Study conclusions and caveats: Under in vitro conditions, a few CMV-associated chains were confirmed as specific for CMV antigens. Later analysis demonstrated an association between a missense DCLRE1C variant and TCR beta V- and J-gene trimming.

PCR primers comprised 60 Vbeta and 13 Jbeta primers. Measured with immunoSEQ multiplex PCR; TCRdb has only the in-frame clones, and not every one. The sample contains 150,000 to 160,000 clones, 80% of which appear only once. The chain combines TRBV2 with TRBJ1-5; D gene ambiguous. What was sequenced was PBMCs. The clonotype was recovered from a man aged 25-40 years in good health and CMV-seropositive. CDR3 region: CASSEGSYWDQPQHF. The DNA for the CDR3 is TGTGCCAGCAGTGAGGGCAGTTATTGGGATCAGCCCCAGCATTTT.